This TCR beta chain was recovered during a study of PD-1 blockade in classical Hodgkin lymphoma. Regarding the study as a whole: The causes of the repertoire differences, possibly disease activity or prior therapy, remain undefined. Newly diagnosed patients were reported to start with lower TCR diversity than healthy donors.

Note on this clone: Its specificity is unknown.

Sequenced by immunoSEQ multiplex PCR; TCRdb stores in-frame clones only, minus some. The data contain roughly 30,000 clones, 84% of them singletons. The time point is: cycle 4 day 1 (C4D1), after 5 to 7 weeks of nivolumab. Every patient had relapsed following autologous stem cell transplantation, and cohorts differed in brentuximab vedotin exposure. Magnetic negative selection of thawed PBMCs was the method by which CD4+ T cells were purified. Germline CDR1 GTSNPN, CDR2 SVGIG (reference sequence). The CDR3 spans 15 residues. The V and J ends lost 1 base and 3 bases, in that order; junction bases with no gene match: 4.

The rearrangement joins TRBV30 to TRBJ1-3; 9 nucleotides match TRBD1. The receptor comes from a human donor with classical Hodgkin lymphoma. Sequences were derived from CD4+ T cells from blood, sampled before the fourth cycle of nivolumab. CDR3 in amino acids: CAWSEDRGDGNTIYF. The CDR3 bases are TGTGCCTGGAGTGAGGACAGGGGTGATGGAAACACCATATATTTT. Variable domain in full (rest from reference TRBV30 and TRBJ1-3): SQTIHQWPATLVQPVGSPLSLECTVEGTSNPNLYWYRQAAGRGLQLLFYSVGIGQISSEVPQNLSASRPQDRQFILSSKKLLLSDSGFYLCAWSEDRGDGNTIYFGEGSWLTVV.